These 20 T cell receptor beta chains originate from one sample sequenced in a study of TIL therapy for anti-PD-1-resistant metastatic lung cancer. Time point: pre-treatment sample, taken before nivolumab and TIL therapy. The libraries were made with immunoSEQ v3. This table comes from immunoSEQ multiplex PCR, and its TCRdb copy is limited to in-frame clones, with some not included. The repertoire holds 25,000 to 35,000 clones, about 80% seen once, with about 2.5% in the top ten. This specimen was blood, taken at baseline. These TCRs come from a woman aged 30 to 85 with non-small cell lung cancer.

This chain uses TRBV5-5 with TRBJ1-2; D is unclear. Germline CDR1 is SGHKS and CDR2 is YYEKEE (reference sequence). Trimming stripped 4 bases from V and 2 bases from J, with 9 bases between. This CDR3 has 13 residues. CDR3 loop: CASSPDINYGYTF. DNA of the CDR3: TGTGCCAGCAGCCCCGACATCAACTATGGCTACACCTTC.

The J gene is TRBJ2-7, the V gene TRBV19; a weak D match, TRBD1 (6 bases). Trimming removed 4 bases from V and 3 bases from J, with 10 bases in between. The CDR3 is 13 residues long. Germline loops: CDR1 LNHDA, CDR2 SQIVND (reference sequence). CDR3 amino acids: CASSTTGNYEQYF. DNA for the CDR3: TGTGCCAGTAGTACGACAGGTAACTACGAGCAGTACTTC.

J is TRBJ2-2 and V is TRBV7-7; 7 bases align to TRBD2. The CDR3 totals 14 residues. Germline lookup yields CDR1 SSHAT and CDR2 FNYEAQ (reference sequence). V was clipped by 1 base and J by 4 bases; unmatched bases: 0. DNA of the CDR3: TGTGCCAGCAGCTTAGAGCGGGGCACCGGGGAGCTGTTTTTT. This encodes CASSLERGTGELFF.

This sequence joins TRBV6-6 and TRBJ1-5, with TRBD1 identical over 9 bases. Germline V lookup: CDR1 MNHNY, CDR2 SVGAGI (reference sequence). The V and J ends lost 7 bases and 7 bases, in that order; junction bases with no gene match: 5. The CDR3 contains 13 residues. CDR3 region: CASNRGRGQPQHF. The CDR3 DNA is TGTGCCAGCAACAGGGGGCGCGGCCAGCCCCAGCATTTT.

CDR3 protein: CASSLGGAGLADGEQFF. The CDR3 bases are TGTGCCAGCAGCTTAGGAGGGGCGGGACTAGCGGACGGGGAGCAGTTCTTC. The J gene is TRBJ2-1, the V gene TRBV7-2; TRBD2 agrees at 11 bases. CDR3 length: 17 amino acids. The V gene's germline CDR1 is SGHTA and CDR2 FQGNSA. V trimming: 1 base; J trimming: 10 bases; junction bases outside the gene matches: 12.

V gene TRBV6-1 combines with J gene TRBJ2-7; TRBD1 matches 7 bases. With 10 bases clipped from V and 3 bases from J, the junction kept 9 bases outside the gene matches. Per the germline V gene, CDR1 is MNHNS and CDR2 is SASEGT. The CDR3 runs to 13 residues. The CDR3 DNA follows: TGTGCCACCTCATCCCGGGACAGCTACGAGCAGTACTTC. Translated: CATSSRDSYEQYF.

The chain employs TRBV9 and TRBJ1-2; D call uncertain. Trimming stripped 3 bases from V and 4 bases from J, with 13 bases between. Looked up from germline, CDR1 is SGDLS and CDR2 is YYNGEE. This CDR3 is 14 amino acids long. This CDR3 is CASSDDPDGYGYTF. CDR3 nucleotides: TGTGCCAGCAGCGACGACCCCGACGGCTATGGCTACACCTTC.

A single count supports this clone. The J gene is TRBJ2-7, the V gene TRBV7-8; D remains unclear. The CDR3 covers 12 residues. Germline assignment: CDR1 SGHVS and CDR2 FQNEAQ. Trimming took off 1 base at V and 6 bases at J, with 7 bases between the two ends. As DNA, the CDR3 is TGTGCCAGCAGCTTAGATCACCTCGAGCAGTACTTC. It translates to CASSLDHLEQYF.

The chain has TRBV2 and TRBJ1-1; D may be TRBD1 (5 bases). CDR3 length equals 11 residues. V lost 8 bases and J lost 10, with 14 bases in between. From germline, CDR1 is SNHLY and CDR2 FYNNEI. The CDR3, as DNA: TGTGCCAGCTCGATGACTAGGGGAGCTTTCTTT. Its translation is CASSMTRGAFF.

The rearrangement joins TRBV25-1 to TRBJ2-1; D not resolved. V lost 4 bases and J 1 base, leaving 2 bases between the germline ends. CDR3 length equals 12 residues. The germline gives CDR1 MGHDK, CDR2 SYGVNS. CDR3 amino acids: CASSGSYNEQFF. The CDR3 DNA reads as TGTGCCAGCAGTGGGTCCTACAATGAGCAGTTCTTC.

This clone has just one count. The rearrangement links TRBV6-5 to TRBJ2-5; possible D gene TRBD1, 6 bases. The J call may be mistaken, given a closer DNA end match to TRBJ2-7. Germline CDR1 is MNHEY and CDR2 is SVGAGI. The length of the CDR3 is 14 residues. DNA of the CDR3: TGTGCCAGCGCGACAGGACCGGGCTTATACGAGCAGTACTTC. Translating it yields CASATGPGLYEQYF.

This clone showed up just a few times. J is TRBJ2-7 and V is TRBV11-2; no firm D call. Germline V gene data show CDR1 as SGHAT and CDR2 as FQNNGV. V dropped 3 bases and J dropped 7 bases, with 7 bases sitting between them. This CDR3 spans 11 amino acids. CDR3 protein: CASSFKVEQYF. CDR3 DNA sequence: TGTGCCAGCAGCTTTAAGGTGGAGCAGTACTTC.

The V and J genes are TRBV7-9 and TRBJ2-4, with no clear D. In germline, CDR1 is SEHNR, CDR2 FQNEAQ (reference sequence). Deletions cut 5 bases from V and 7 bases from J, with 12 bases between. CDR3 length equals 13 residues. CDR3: CASSPVRKNIQYF. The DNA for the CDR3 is TGTGCCAGCAGCCCGGTCCGGAAGAACATTCAGTACTTC.

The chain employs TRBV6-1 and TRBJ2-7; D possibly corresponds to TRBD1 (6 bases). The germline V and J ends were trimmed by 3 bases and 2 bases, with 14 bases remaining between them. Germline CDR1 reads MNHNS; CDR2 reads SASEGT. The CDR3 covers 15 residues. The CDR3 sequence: CASSEVLDSTYEQYF. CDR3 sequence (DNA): TGTGCCAGCAGTGAGGTACTGGACAGTACCTACGAGCAGTACTTC.

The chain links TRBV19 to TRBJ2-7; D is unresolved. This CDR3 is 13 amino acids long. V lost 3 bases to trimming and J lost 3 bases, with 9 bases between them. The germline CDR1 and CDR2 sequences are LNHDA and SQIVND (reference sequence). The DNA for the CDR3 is TGTGCCAGTAGTATCTTGGCCAGCTACGAGCAGTACTTC. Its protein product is CASSILASYEQYF.

The CDR3 coding sequence is TGTGCCAGTAGCAACGGAGGGGGCGGCACTGAAGCTTTCTTT. Protein: CASSNGGGGTEAFF. V gene TRBV19 combines with J gene TRBJ1-1; 7 bases align to TRBD1. J lost 4 bases, V lost 6 bases, and 8 bases had no gene match. Per germline, CDR1 LNHDA and CDR2 SQIVND (reference sequence). The CDR3 length is 14 residues.

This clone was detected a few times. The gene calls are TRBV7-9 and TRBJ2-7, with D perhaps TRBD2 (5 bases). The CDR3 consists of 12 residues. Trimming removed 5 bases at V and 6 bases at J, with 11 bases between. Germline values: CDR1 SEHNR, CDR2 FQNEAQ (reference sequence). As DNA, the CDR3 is TGTGCCAGCAGCCTTACTAGTATCGAGCAGTACTTC. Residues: CASSLTSIEQYF.

CDR3 residues: CASFLAGVWETDTQYF. CDR3 nucleotide sequence: TGTGCCAGCTTTCTAGCGGGAGTCTGGGAAACAGATACGCAGTATTTT. The rearrangement joins TRBV2 to TRBJ2-3; TRBD2 agrees at 10 bases. The CDR3 has 16 residues. Trimming removed 8 bases from V and 3 bases from J; junction bases left unmatched: 11. Looked up from germline, CDR1 is SNHLY and CDR2 is FYNNEI.

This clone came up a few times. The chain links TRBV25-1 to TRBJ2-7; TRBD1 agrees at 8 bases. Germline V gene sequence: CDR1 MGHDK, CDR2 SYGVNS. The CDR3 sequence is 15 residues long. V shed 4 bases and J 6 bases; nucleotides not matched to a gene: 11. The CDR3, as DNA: TGTGCCAGCAGTGGCCGACAGGGGAAAGTGGGCGAGCAGTACTTC. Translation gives CASSGRQGKVGEQYF.

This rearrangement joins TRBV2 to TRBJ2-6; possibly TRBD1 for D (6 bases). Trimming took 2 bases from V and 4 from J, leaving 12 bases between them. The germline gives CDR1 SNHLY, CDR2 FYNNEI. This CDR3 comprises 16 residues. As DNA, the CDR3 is TGTGCCAGCAGTGAATACCGGACAGCCGGGGCCAACGTCCTGACTTTC. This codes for CASSEYRTAGANVLTF.